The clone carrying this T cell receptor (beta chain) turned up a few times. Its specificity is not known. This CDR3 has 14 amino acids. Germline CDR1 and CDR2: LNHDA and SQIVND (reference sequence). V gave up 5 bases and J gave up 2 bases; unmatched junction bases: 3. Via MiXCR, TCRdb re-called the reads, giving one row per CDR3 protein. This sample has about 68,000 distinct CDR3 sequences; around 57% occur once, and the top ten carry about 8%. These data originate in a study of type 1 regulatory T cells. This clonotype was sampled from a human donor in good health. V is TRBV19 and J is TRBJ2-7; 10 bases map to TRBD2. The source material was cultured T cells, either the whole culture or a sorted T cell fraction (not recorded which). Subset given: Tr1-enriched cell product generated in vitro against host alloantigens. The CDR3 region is CASSFTSGTYEQYF. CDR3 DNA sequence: TGTGCCAGTAGTTTTACTAGCGGGACCTACGAGCAGTACTTC.